These 21 T cell receptor beta chains came from one sample sequenced in a study of blood T cell repertoires in COVID-19 (dated by TCRdb to the early 2020s). Library construction relied on the immunoSEQ multiplex PCR assay. Here the immuneACCESS table is served through TCRdb, limited to in-frame sequences with V and J called. Missing clones are a known gap in these copies; in checked studies unresolved V genes cover under half, and the rest lacks a known reason. The sample table lists 180,000 or so clones, approximately 84% of them with a count of one. The ten largest clones represent over 6.5% of the sample. The specimen was PBMCs or T cells enriched from blood (not recorded which). The source of these receptors is a man in his forties who had recovered from COVID-19.

V gene TRBV19 combines with J gene TRBJ2-7; 7 nucleotides match TRBD1. Germline V gives CDR1 LNHDA, CDR2 SQIVND (reference sequence). With V trimmed by 6 bases and J by 3 bases, 8 bases remained unmatched. The CDR3 length is 14 residues. CDR3 sequence (DNA): TGTGCCAGTAGCTACAGGGGAGAGAGCTACGAGCAGTACTTC. It yields the protein CASSYRGESYEQYF.

J is TRBJ1-2 and V is TRBV5-4, with D tentatively TRBD1 (6 bases). This CDR3 is built from 14 residues. The V end was cut by 2 bases, the J end by 8 bases, with 16 bases between. Germline V gene data show CDR1 as SGHNT and CDR2 as YYREEE (reference sequence). CDR3 sequence: CASSLNQPGVGYTF. For the CDR3, the DNA is TGTGCCAGCAGCTTAAATCAACCAGGGGTCGGCTACACCTTC.

The chain joins TRBV2 to TRBJ1-5; 7 bases map to TRBD1. Germline trimming cut 5 bases from V and 3 bases from J; bases unmatched to any gene: 7. Looked up from germline, CDR1 is SNHLY and CDR2 is FYNNEI. The CDR3 is 15 amino acids. The CDR3 loop is CASSPGGIANQPQHF. In DNA form, the CDR3 reads TGTGCCAGCAGTCCAGGGGGAATTGCCAATCAGCCCCAGCATTTT.

This clone was recorded only once. V gene TRBV6-5 combines with J gene TRBJ1-2; 10 bases match TRBD1. J was trimmed by 3 bases and V by 6 bases; bases with no gene match: 4. CDR3 size: 14 residues. Germline V gives CDR1 MNHEY, CDR2 SVGAGI. CDR3: CASRDRGRDYGYTF. In DNA form, the CDR3 reads TGTGCCAGCAGAGACAGGGGGCGAGACTATGGCTACACCTTC.

This clone was seen a few times. The chain recombines TRBV3-1 (or the pseudogene TRBV3-2) with TRBJ1-1; 10 bases match TRBD1. V gave up 8 bases and J gave up 11 bases; unmatched junction bases: 8. The CDR3 runs 12 residues. Per germline, CDR1 LGHDT and CDR2 YNNKEL (reference sequence). This chain's CDR3 is CASRDRGIHAFF. In DNA form, the CDR3 reads TGTGCCAGCCGGGACAGGGGAATTCATGCTTTCTTT.

The J gene is TRBJ2-6, the V gene TRBV18; TRBD2 is a possible D gene (5 bases). The V and J ends lost 3 bases and 5 bases respectively, with 11 bases between them. The germline V gene encodes CDR1 KGHSH and CDR2 LQKENI. The CDR3 is made up of 15 amino acids. CDR3 region: CASSPSAARANVLTF. For the CDR3, the DNA is TGTGCCAGCTCACCCTCAGCGGCCCGGGCCAACGTCCTGACTTTC. The full variable domain, completed using reference TRBV18 and TRBJ2-6, is NAGVMQNPRHLVRRRGQEARLRCSPMKGHSHVYWYRQLPEEGLKFMVYLQKENIIDESGMPKERFSAEFPKEGPSILRIQQVVRGDSAAYFCASSPSAARANVLTFGAGSRLTVL.

This clone has only a few counts. The chain employs TRBV9 and TRBJ2-2; D call uncertain. Trimming left V 0 bases short and J 5 bases short, with 5 bases between. CDR1 is SGDLS, CDR2 YYNGEE, per germline. The CDR3 totals 13 residues. The CDR3 DNA sequence: TGTGCCAGCAGCGTAGTCCAAACCGGGGAGCTGTTTTTT. Amino acid sequence: CASSVVQTGELFF.

V is TRBV14 and J is TRBJ2-7; TRBD2 aligns across 8 bases. The CDR3 sequence is 14 residues long. V was pared by 4 bases and J by 7 bases, with 9 bases of the junction left unmatched. Germline CDR1 is SGHDN and CDR2 is FVKESK. For the CDR3, the DNA is TGTGCCAGCAGCCCCACGGGGGGGCGGGATGAGCAGTACTTC. As protein: CASSPTGGRDEQYF.

The chain links TRBV2 to TRBJ1-5; D is perhaps TRBD1 (6 bases). This CDR3 has 16 residues. V shed 7 bases and J shed 0 bases, with 16 bases lying between them. Per germline, CDR1 SNHLY and CDR2 FYNNEI. The CDR3 region is CASKERDKYSNQPQHF. CDR3 DNA: TGTGCCAGCAAGGAACGGGACAAGTATAGCAATCAGCCCCAGCATTTT.

The genes are TRBV12-3 or TRBV12-4 and TRBJ2-1, with 7 positions matching TRBD1. Losses at the gene ends were 7 bases for V and 5 bases for J; bases not matched to a gene: 5. The CDR3 has 13 residues. CDR3 bases: TGTGCCAGCACCCGACAGGGTAACAATGAGCAGTTCTTC. It specifies CASTRQGNNEQFF.

The chain carries TRBV2 and TRBJ1-2; D remains unclear. This CDR3 comprises 13 residues. Trimming took off 6 bases at V and 1 base at J, with 9 bases between the two ends. The germline V gene has CDR1 SNHLY and CDR2 FYNNEI. CDR3 sequence (DNA): TGTGCCAGCAGAATGTCGAGTAACTATGGCTACACCTTC. This translates into CASRMSSNYGYTF.

The rearrangement joins TRBV19 to TRBJ2-7, with 8 positions matching TRBD2. The junction had 20 bases not matched to a gene; V was cut back by 6 bases and J by 1 base. Germline lookup yields CDR1 LNHDA and CDR2 SQIVND (reference sequence). CDR3 length: 19 residues. As DNA, the CDR3 is TGTGCCAGTAGCTTCCGCGGGGGGTCACCCAATAATACTTCCTACGAGCAGTACTTC. This sequence encodes CASSFRGGSPNNTSYEQYF.

The chain links TRBV19 to TRBJ1-4; 10 bases map to TRBD1. J was trimmed by 8 bases and V by 5 bases; bases with no gene match: 5. The CDR3 is 14 amino acids. The germline CDR1 and CDR2 sequences are LNHDA and SQIVND (reference sequence). The CDR3 DNA reads as TGTGCCAGTAGTCCCGGGACAGGGGCCGAAAAACTGTTTTTT. The encoded protein is CASSPGTGAEKLFF.

Details on this clone: One end of the junction fails to match germline, which may point to a read error. The rearrangement links TRBV5-1 to TRBJ1-5; D is possibly TRBD1 (6 bases). Germline assignment: CDR1 SGHRS and CDR2 YFSETQ. CDR3 size: 15 residues. The CDR3 DNA reads TGCACCAGCAGCAAGGACAGCCCCGACAATCAGCCCCAGCATTTT. It codes for CTSSKDSPDNQPQHF.

The chain uses TRBV12-3 or TRBV12-4 and TRBJ2-4; D unresolved. This CDR3 contains 11 residues. V lost 3 bases and J lost 7, with 4 bases in between. In DNA form, the CDR3 reads TGTGCCAGCAGTTTTGAGAACATTCAGTACTTC. Protein sequence: CASSFENIQYF.

J is TRBJ1-2 and V is TRBV7-2; 10 bases fit TRBD1. The junction had 5 bases not matched to a gene; V was cut back by 5 bases and J by 8 bases. CDR1 is SGHTA and CDR2 is FQGNSA in the germline V gene. This CDR3 spans 13 amino acids. In nucleotides, the CDR3 is TGTGCCAGCAGCCCGGGACAGGGGCGCGGCTACACCTTC. It translates to CASSPGQGRGYTF.

V and J are TRBV1 and TRBJ1-2; TRBD1, the table's D call, lacks a check against the DNA. TRBV1 counts as a pseudogene. The CDR3 extends over 14 amino acids. The CDR3 DNA reads as TGCACCAGCAGCCAAGATGGGGCCAACTATGGCTACACCTTC. This gives the protein CTSSQDGANYGYTF.

This clone was detected only a few times. The rearrangement joins TRBV5-1 to TRBJ1-2, with D unresolved. The CDR3 totals 14 residues. Trimming removed 3 bases from V and 0 bases from J, with 9 bases in between. From germline, CDR1 is SGHRS and CDR2 YFSETQ. CDR3 nucleotides: TGCGCCAGCAGCTCGACTGGAGCTAACTATGGCTACACCTTC. It is translated as CASSSTGANYGYTF.

This clone was seen only a few times. V gene TRBV10-3 combines with J gene TRBJ2-7, with D unclear. The length of the CDR3 is 13 residues. CDR1 and CDR2 from the germline V gene are ENHRY and SYGVKD. V was pared by 4 bases and J by 4 bases, with 11 bases between. The CDR3 coding sequence is TGTGCCATCAGTGCTACGGCAGCGTACGAGCAGTACTTC. Residues: CAISATAAYEQYF.

CDR3 DNA sequence: TGTGCCAGCAGTTCGACGGCGGTGGATGAGCAGTTCTTC. Translating gives CASSSTAVDEQFF. This chain links TRBV28 with TRBJ2-1; D is ambiguous. The CDR3 has 13 residues. Per the germline V gene, CDR1 is MDHEN and CDR2 is SYDVKM. The V end was cut by 4 bases, the J end by 8 bases, with 12 bases between. Based on the CDR3 plus reference TRBV28 and TRBJ2-1, the full variable domain is DVKVTQSSRYLVKRTGEKVFLECVQDMDHENMFWYRQDPGLGLRLIYFSYDVKMKEKGDIPEGYSVSREKKERFSLILESASTNQTSMYLCASSSTAVDEQFFGPGTRLTVL.

The V gene is TRBV11-2, the J gene TRBJ1-2; D possibly corresponds to TRBD1 (5 bases). The ends were cut back, 0 bases at V and 0 bases at J, with 11 bases in the middle. This CDR3 comprises 16 residues. Germline V gene lookup returns CDR1 SGHAT and CDR2 FQNNGV. The CDR3 protein is CASSLDARGPNYGYTF. The DNA for the CDR3 is TGTGCCAGCAGCTTAGATGCGCGGGGACCTAACTATGGCTACACCTTC.